A selection of T cell receptor beta chains follows, all from one sample in a study of a mutant IDH1 vaccine in newly diagnosed glioma. TCRdb's table, derived via immunoSEQ multiplex PCR, lists solely in-frame clones and lacks some. The sample lists roughly 86,000 clones, just under 80% seen once, with around 7% in the top ten. Sequencing used PBMCs, obtained from a glioma patient treated with radiotherapy, temozolomide or both. The receptors were sampled from a man aged 40-50 years with glioma. The CDR3 runs from the conserved cysteine through the conserved F or W. D genes are given only for firm matches. The size field is filled for only some rows; it gives once, few, many or a size class.

NA,TRBV2,NA,TRBJ1-2,TGTGCCAGCACCAAAGGGGGGGTCAACTATGGCTACACCTTC,CASTKGGVNYGYTF
TRBD2,TRBV30,NA,TRBJ2-3,TGTGCCTGGAGTGCGACTAGCGGGGCCGCAGATACGCAGTATTTT,CAWSATSGAADTQYF
TRBD1,TRBV10-3,once,TRBJ1-2,TGTGCCATCACCTTGGGACAGGGGGCGCGAAGCTATGGCTACACCTTC,CAITLGQGARSYGYTF
NA,TRBV5-1,NA,TRBJ2-2,TGCGCCAGCAGCTTGGCGCAGGGGGGGCTGAACACCGGGGAGCTGTTTTTT,CASSLAQGGLNTGELFF
NA,TRBV7-6,NA,TRBJ1-1,TGTGCCAGCAGCGCGACAGTGAACACTGAAGCTTTCTTT,CASSATVNTEAFF
TRBD1,TRBV9,NA,TRBJ1-2,TGTGCCAGCAGCGCGACAGGGGTGGGCTATGGCTACACCTTC,CASSATGVGYGYTF
NA,TRBV6-5,NA,TRBJ1-2,TGTGCCAGCAGTGAAGGGGGACCGTCGCTGGGCTACACCTTC,CASSEGGPSLGYTF
NA,TRBV29-1,NA,TRBJ1-1,TGCAGCGTTAAGACGACGAACACTGAAGCTTTCTTT,CSVKTTNTEAFF
NA,TRBV19,NA,TRBJ1-5,TGTGCCAGTAGCCGGGGCACGGGGGAGAATCAGCCCCAGCATTTT,CASSRGTGENQPQHF
TRBD1,TRBV5-4,many,TRBJ1-2,TGTGCCAGCAGCTTGGACAGGGGGTCCTATGGCTACACCTTC,CASSLDRGSYGYTF
TRBD2,TRBV27,NA,TRBJ2-5,TGTGCCAGCAGCCCCAAGCGGGAATTACAGACCCAGTACTTC,CASSPKRELQTQYF
TRBD1,TRBV5-5,NA,TRBJ1-1,TGTGCCAGCAGCGTAGACAGGGGAGAAGCTTTCTTT,CASSVDRGEAFF
TRBD2,TRBV20-1,NA,TRBJ2-5,TGCACCCCGGGAGGAATAGAGACCCAGTACTTC,CTPGGIETQYF
TRBD1,TRBV4-3,NA,TRBJ2-3,TGCGCCAGCAGCCGACAGGACAGGGCCACAGATACGCAGTATTTT,CASSRQDRATDTQYF
NA,TRBV30,NA,TRBJ1-3,TGTGCCGGCAGACGAATTATCTCTGGAAACACCATATATTTT,CAGRRIISGNTIYF
NA,TRBV6-5,NA,TRBJ2-1,TGTGCCAGCACCAAATCCCCCGGGGGCTACAATGAGCAGTTCTTC,CASTKSPGGYNEQFF
TRBD1,TRBV19,NA,TRBJ2-7,TGTGCCAGTAGAGGGGACAGGGTTCACGAGCAGTACTTC,CASRGDRVHEQYF
NA,TRBV7-2,NA,TRBJ1-6,TGTGCCAGCAGCGAGAACAGAAATTCACCCCTCCACTTT,CASSENRNSPLHF
TRBD1,TRBV27,NA,TRBJ2-7,TGTGCCAGCAGTTCGGGACAGGGGCATTACGAGCAGTACTTC,CASSSGQGHYEQYF
TRBD1,TRBV2,NA,TRBJ1-2,TGTGCCAGCAGTGGTAACAGGGGGCTGGCTAACTATGGCTACACCTTC,CASSGNRGLANYGYTF
NA,TRBV10-3,NA,TRBJ2-6,TGTGCCATCAGATCTCAGGGGCCCTCCGGGGCCAACGTCCTGACTTTC,CAIRSQGPSGANVLTF
NA,TRBV27,NA,TRBJ1-5,TGTGCCAGCAGCCCCTTTTCGGCAGGGGGCAATCAGCCCCAGCATTTT,CASSPFSAGGNQPQHF
NA,TRBV30,few,TRBJ2-5,TGTGCCTGGAGCGTGCGAGCCCGAGTCGTGACCCAGTACTTC,CAWSVRARVVTQYF
TRBD1,TRBV15,NA,TRBJ1-4,TGTGCCACCAGCCCAAGACAGGGAAGAAATGAAAAACTGTTTTTT,CATSPRQGRNEKLFF
NA,TRBV6-5,NA,TRBJ2-7,TGTGCCAGCAGTTACTCTTCCGGGAGCCTATACGAGCAGTACTTC,CASSYSSGSLYEQYF
NA,TRBV7-2,NA,TRBJ2-7,TGTGCCAGCAGCTTAGTGGCCAGCTACGAGCAGTACTTC,CASSLVASYEQYF
TRBD1,TRBV5-1,once,TRBJ1-1,TGCGCCAGCAGCTACAGGGGAGAGGTGAACACTGAAGCTTTCTTT,CASSYRGEVNTEAFF
NA,TRBV14,NA,TRBJ2-3,TGTGCCAGCAGCCCTGGGGGTGGAGATACGCAGTATTTT,CASSPGGGDTQYF
NA,TRBV27,few,TRBJ2-1,TGTGCCAGCAGTCGTTCTTGGAGCTCCTACAATGAGCAGTTCTTC,CASSRSWSSYNEQFF
TRBD1,TRBV19,NA,TRBJ1-1,TGTGCCAGTAGTTTACCGGGACAGAGAAACACTGAAGCTTTCTTT,CASSLPGQRNTEAFF
NA,TRBV12-5,NA,TRBJ2-7,TGTGCTAGTGCCCTCCTGGATCGCCTTGAGCAGTACTTC,CASALLDRLEQYF
NA,TRBV30,NA,TRBJ1-3,TGTGCCTGGAAAGATTGGTCCGGAAACACCATATATTTT,CAWKDWSGNTIYF
TRBD2,TRBV7-2,NA,TRBJ2-2,TGTGCCAGCAGCTTAAAAGGGGCGGGAGCCGGGGAGCTGTTTTTT,CASSLKGAGAGELFF
TRBD1,TRBV27,NA,TRBJ2-7,TGTGCCAGCAGTCTCCGAGGGGGCGCCTACGAGCAGTACTTC,CASSLRGGAYEQYF
TRBD1,TRBV18,NA,TRBJ2-3,TGTGCCAGCCAGGGACAGCTGAACACAGATACGCAGTATTTT,CASQGQLNTDTQYF
NA,TRBV7-2,NA,TRBJ2-5,TGTGCCAGCAATCGGCGGGAACAAGAGACCCAGTACTTC,CASNRREQETQYF
NA,TRBV6-4,few,TRBJ2-1,TGTGCCAGCAGTGTGGAACGGGGTTCCTACAATGAGCAGTTCTTC,CASSVERGSYNEQFF
NA,TRBV19,NA,TRBJ1-1,TGTGCCAGTAGTTTCGACAGCTACACTGAAGCTTTCTTT,CASSFDSYTEAFF
TRBD2,TRBV11-2,NA,TRBJ2-3,TGTGCCAGCAGCCTCCGGAGGAATAGCGGGGTGCTGACTACGCAGTATTTT,CASSLRRNSGVLTTQYF
NA,TRBV6-1,NA,TRBJ1-3,TGTGCCACAGAGAGGGGTCCGGCTGGAAACACCATATATTTT,CATERGPAGNTIYF
NA,TRBV6-4,NA,TRBJ2-3,TGTGCCAGCAGGAGGGGGGGCACAGATACGCAGTATTTT,CASRRGGTDTQYF
NA,TRBV15,NA,TRBJ1-5,TGTGCCACCAGCGGATTCGGGACCCTTTATAGCAATCAGCCCCAGCATTTT,CATSGFGTLYSNQPQHF
TRBD2,TRBV4-3,NA,TRBJ2-3,TGCGCCAGCAGCCGAAATCTAGGGGGGACTAGGACCACAGATACGCAGTATTTT,CASSRNLGGTRTTDTQYF
NA,TRBV6-4,NA,TRBJ1-1,TGTGCCAGCAGTGTGGAGGCGAACACTGAAGCTTTCTTT,CASSVEANTEAFF
TRBD1,TRBV5-1,NA,TRBJ1-1,TGCGCCAGCAGCCCGGACAGGGGTCTCACTGAAGCTTTCTTT,CASSPDRGLTEAFF
NA,TRBV4-2,NA,TRBJ1-2,TGTGCCAGCAGCCAAGATGGAGGGTTGAGAGACTATGGCTACACCTTC,CASSQDGGLRDYGYTF
NA,TRBV18,once,TRBJ1-5,TGTGCCAGCTCACCCGCTCGGGGGTTAGGCAATCAGCCCCAGCATTTT,CASSPARGLGNQPQHF
TRBD1,TRBV19,once,TRBJ2-7,TGTGCCAGTAGTATAGGCGGACAGGGGATCTACGAGCAGTACTTC,CASSIGGQGIYEQYF